These 6 T cell receptor beta chains were sequenced from one sample in a study of naive and memory T cell subsets. Regarding the study as a whole: A few larger clonotypes appeared in naive repertoires, especially CD8, possibly memory cells re-expressing CD45RA.

Both TRBC1 and TRBC2 were covered by a beta constant-region primer of two equimolar oligonucleotides. The ligated cDNA underwent four PCR rounds using SP2 and nested alpha and beta constant-region primers. TCRdb processed the UMI-ligation and nested PCR reads anew with MiXCR; each CDR3 protein has one entry. The sample lists roughly 150,000 distinct CDR3 sequences, approximately 24% seen once, with 0.095% to 0.12% in the top ten. Which antigens these TCRs recognize remains unknown. The sequenced sample was naive CD4+ T cells from blood. These receptors all come from a human donor in good health.

This CDR3 reads CAWSRGIEQYF. CDR3 sequence (DNA): TGTGCCTGGTCCCGGGGAATTGAGCAGTACTTC. This sequence joins TRBV30 and TRBJ2-7; TRBD2 is a possible D gene (5 bases). The CDR3 contains 11 residues. V gave up 5 bases and J gave up 7 bases, with 12 bases separating them. The germline V gene has CDR1 GTSNPN and CDR2 SVGIG (reference sequence).

The chain has TRBV3-1 and TRBJ2-1; D is unresolved. V was clipped by 1 base and J by 8 bases, with 12 bases between them. This CDR3 is built from 14 residues. Germline loops: CDR1 LGHDT, CDR2 YNNKEL (reference sequence). CDR3 nucleotides: TGTGCCAGCAGCCAAGTAACGTCCAAAGATGAGCAGTTCTTC. It translates to CASSQVTSKDEQFF.

The CDR3 here is CASSYEQNTEAFF. The CDR3, as DNA: TGTGCCAGCAGTTACGAGCAGAACACTGAAGCTTTCTTT. This chain connects TRBV6-2 or TRBV6-3 to TRBJ1-1; D is unclear. Looked up from germline, CDR1 is MNHEY and CDR2 is SVGEGT. Trimming stripped 2 bases from V and 1 base from J, with 5 bases between. The CDR3 is made up of 13 amino acids.

This clonotype was counted a few times. V is TRBV5-1 and J is TRBJ2-2; D ambiguous. V lost 0 bases and J lost 2, with 8 bases in between. This CDR3 region has 15 residues. From germline, CDR1 is SGHRS and CDR2 YFSETQ. The CDR3 sequence is CASSLDGLNTGELFF. In nucleotides, the CDR3 is TGCGCCAGCAGCTTGGACGGTCTAAACACCGGGGAGCTGTTTTTT.

V and J are TRBV28 and TRBJ2-3; 10 nucleotides line up with TRBD2. Unmatched junction bases numbered 2, after V lost 8 bases and J lost 3 bases. This CDR3 is built from 13 residues. CDR1 and CDR2 (germline): MDHEN, SYDVKM. CDR3 DNA sequence: TGTGCCAGCCTACTAGCGGGAACAGATACGCAGTATTTT. It specifies CASLLAGTDTQYF.

This clonotype occurred a few times. V usage is TRBV19 and J usage is TRBJ1-1, with 7 nucleotides matching TRBD1. CDR3 size: 13 residues. V gave up 3 bases and J gave up 5 bases; unmatched junction bases: 3. CDR1 and CDR2 (germline): LNHDA, SQIVND (reference sequence). This CDR3 reads CASSMVRGTEAFF. The CDR3 DNA reads TGTGCCAGTAGTATGGTCAGGGGGACTGAAGCTTTCTTT.